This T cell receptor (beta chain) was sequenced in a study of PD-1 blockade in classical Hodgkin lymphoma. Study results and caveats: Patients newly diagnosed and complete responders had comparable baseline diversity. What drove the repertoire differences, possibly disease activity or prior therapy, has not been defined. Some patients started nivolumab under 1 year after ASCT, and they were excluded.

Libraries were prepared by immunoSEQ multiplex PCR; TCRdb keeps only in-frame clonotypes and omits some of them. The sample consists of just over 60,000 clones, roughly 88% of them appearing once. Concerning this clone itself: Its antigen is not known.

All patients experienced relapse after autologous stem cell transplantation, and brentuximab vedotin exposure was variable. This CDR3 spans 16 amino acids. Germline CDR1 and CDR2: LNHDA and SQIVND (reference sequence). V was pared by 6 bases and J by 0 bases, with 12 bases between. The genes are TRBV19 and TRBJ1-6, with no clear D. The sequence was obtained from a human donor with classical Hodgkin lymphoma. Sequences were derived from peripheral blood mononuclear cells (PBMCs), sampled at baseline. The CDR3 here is CASRSFAHSYNSPLHF. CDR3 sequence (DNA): TGTGCCAGTAGATCTTTTGCTCACTCCTATAATTCACCCCTCCACTTT.